This TCR beta chain was identified in a study of cytomegalovirus exposure and HLA in healthy donors (dated by TCRdb to 2017 to 2019). Broadly, across the study: According to an earlier analysis of 550 to 700 of the donors, about 190 million T cells yielded 90 million to 130 million unique TCR beta sequences and about 280 Gb of sequence data. In the later analysis, no new phenotypic data were used to find candidate immune exposures; instead, reliance was placed on TCR beta sequences and their occurrence across donors. On average, 235,054 unique TCR beta nucleotide sequences were sequenced per donor among 398 genotyped donors of the cohort, with roughly 18% of those sequences being non-productive. An earlier analysis of more than 450 of the donors used high-throughput TCR beta sequencing to judge whether each TCR beta V gene segment behaved as functional or pseudogenic. Typing coverage differed by locus: A, B, C, DRB1 and DQB1 were typed in roughly 620-630 donors, DQA1 in approximately 520, DPA1 in approximately 600, and DPB1 in approximately 450. HLA typing covered class I and class II loci at four-digit resolution. A later analysis re-examined previously published TCR beta repertoires from just over 650 donors and added high-resolution HLA genotyping to investigate patterns of TCR occurrence. Among the approximately 400 genotyped donors, about 85% belonged to the genetic ancestry cluster associated with self-reported Caucasian donors. High-throughput TCR immunosequencing, statistical association of individual TCRs with disease status, and machine learning were combined to predict cytomegalovirus infection status. Because of strong linkage in the cohort, roughly five DR-DQ haplotypes were treated as single units for association and clustering. Approximately 310 gigabases of sequencing data and tens of millions of unique TCR sequences were included in an early release covering about 700 HLA-typed donors. Besides the first cohort of 666 subjects, a separate validation cohort made up of 120 or so different subjects was used. Donor age, sex, ethnicity and CMV serostatus were collected together with the repertoire data. Genome-wide SNP genotypes for about 65% of the roughly 670 donors were used in a later genetic analysis, which treated that subset as a discovery cohort. The study profiled the T cell repertoires of under 850 subjects by immunosequencing and related them to cytomegalovirus serostatus. The study was designed to test whether signatures of past pathogen exposure could be identified by cataloging public T cell receptors. Every discovery cohort repertoire had been produced on one sequencing platform.

Turning to this clone: Its antigen has not been determined. Nothing much larger sits one base from this clone, and base qualities are not available.

Compared with germline, V lacks 7 bases and J lacks 7 bases; bases without a gene match: 1. CDR1 and CDR2 are drawn from the germline V gene: MNHEY, SVGAGI. Its CDR3 holds 11 amino acids, cysteine through phenylalanine. Only the CDR3 DNA stays, 33 bases, in frame from base 1. What the study reported, not specific to this receptor: In both the original and validation cohorts, the classifier was reported to diagnose cytomegalovirus status with high specificity and sensitivity. A later genetic analysis associated a missense DCLRE1C variant with V-gene and J-gene trimming of TCR beta chains, and an independent cohort replicated the association. Compared with equally common non-associated chains, HLA-associated TCR beta chains in a later analysis were more clonally expanded and had lower generation probabilities. The study gave a list of some 150 TCR beta chains associated with cytomegalovirus. In vitro tests confirmed that three of the cytomegalovirus-associated TCR beta chains recognize cytomegalovirus antigens. In an earlier analysis of some 500 of the donors, most TCR beta V segments appeared in productive rearrangements about 87% or about 30% of the time, broadly matching IMGT annotations. Correlated functional status among segregating V segments might be attributable to linkage disequilibrium, but an unknown experimental factor could not be ruled out. According to a later genetic analysis, donors in an Asian-associated ancestry cluster had fewer N-insertions in productive TCRs than the approximately 710-donor mean. Specific HLA alleles were associated with 16,951 TCR beta sequences at a false discovery rate of 0.05 in a later analysis. A further reported finding was that TCR beta sequences accurately predicted the HLA-A and HLA-B alleles for most subjects in the first cohort. This cohort had only TCR beta chains sequenced, and the lack of alpha or paired-chain data limited which features could be detected. Most TCR sequences were seen in very few donors, while some public TCRs were found in many individuals. According to a later analysis, TCR association rates differed among HLA loci, with DRB1 alleles showing the most associated TCRs and HLA-C alleles showing the fewest. When HLA alleles, especially DR and DQ, strongly co-occurred, TCR associations were difficult to assign to individual alleles. The only immune exposure information available for the cohort was CMV serostatus. Most CMV-associated TCR beta chains appeared to be HLA-restricted in a later analysis, and the HLA associations seemed to be driven largely by CMV exposure. A later analysis reported that several top co-occurrence clusters appeared linked to parvovirus B19, influenza, CMV and Epstein-Barr virus. Roughly uniform sequencing depth across donors was assumed in presence/absence analyses, although this assumption may not hold. The authors suggested that the approach could potentially be generalized to other disease states and immunological phenotypes. A group of highly shared sequence variants was considered likely to be a technical artifact of the sequencing pipeline. The 87-base-pair reads could not distinguish some IMGT-functional V segments, including TRBV6-2 and TRBV6-3, so those segments were excluded. Because counts were too low, roughly 16 rarely observed V segments, including chromosome 9 orphons, were left out of the earlier analysis of a few hundred of the donors. Because HLA typing was unavailable for some donors at each locus, only the typed subset was used in association tests.

The cohort comprised 710 or so healthy bone marrow donors. At the time of sampling, all cohort members were nominally healthy, though unrecorded immune exposures were likely present. The donor tested CMV seropositive and was one of the 289 seropositive cohort members. Every donor gave a peripheral blood sample, and the peripheral blood mononuclear cells from that sample were used for TCR beta sequencing. The Qiagen DNeasy Blood Extraction Kit was used to extract genomic DNA from the blood cell samples. Receptor libraries were prepared by the immunoSEQ multiplex PCR assay. A mixture of 60 forward primers for TCR Vbeta segments and 13 reverse primers for TCR Jbeta segments was used in the multiplex PCR. The CDR3 region of rearranged TCR beta genes was amplified from genomic DNA by a multiplex PCR assay. The amplified TCR beta libraries were sequenced on the Illumina HiSeq System as 87-base-pair reads. In the authors' own workflow: A later analysis tallied some 79 million unique TCR beta chains across the 666 repertoires, and about 12 million of those chains were shared by two or more donors. To remove PCR and sequencing errors, raw reads were error-corrected and collapsed into unique sequences using a nearest-neighbor algorithm that merged closely related sequences. Alignment of CDR3 sequences to IMGT reference sequences was used to assign V, D and J gene segments. Each retained sequence needed at least a six-nucleotide match to both a V gene segment and a J gene segment. A rearrangement counted as productive if the CDR3 had no stop codons and remained in frame with V and J, and every other rearrangement counted as non-productive. CDR3 was defined by IMGT convention, running from the second conserved V-encoded cysteine to the conserved J-encoded phenylalanine. Sequences without an unambiguous match to a single V gene segment were excluded from the earlier analysis of a few hundred of the donors. In an earlier analysis of around 600 of the donors, V segments were called functional above 56.7% productive rearrangements and were called segregating when the between-donor standard deviation exceeded 5%. A statistical classification framework was built for diagnosing cytomegalovirus status from the catalog of TCR beta chain sequences. In a later analysis, V and J genes were assigned by comparing TCR nucleotide sequences against IMGT/GENE-DB human TR gene sequences. Using the TCRdist pipeline, a later analysis assigned CDR3 sequences along with most-parsimonious VDJ recombination scenarios. In a later analysis, each TCR beta chain was defined by its CDR3 amino acid sequence together with its V-gene family, and reads lacking a unique V-gene family were excluded. In a later analysis, around 600 highly shared, low-generation-probability nucleotide sequences were removed to address suspected cross-contamination and a sequencing artifact. In a later analysis, a clonal expansion index was calculated for each public chain from normalized within-repertoire ranks of inferred template counts. In a later analysis, generation probabilities were computed with a VDJ recombination model fitted to out-of-frame rearrangements, and the resulting probabilities were checked against IGoR. In a later analysis, TCR-TCR, TCR-HLA and TCR-CMV co-occurrence was scored with hypergeometric tests, and a repertoire-size bias correction was applied to TCR pairs. A later analysis estimated false discovery rates by permuting HLA or CMV assignments 20 times. In a later analysis, co-occurring TCRs were grouped using DBSCAN, and TCRdist sequence similarity was added for clustering within HLA-allele-positive subsets. Co-occurrence clustering excluded repertoires with fewer than 30,000 or more than 120,000 public chains, plus five with anomalous nucleotide sharing. The table was pulled from immuneACCESS by TCRdb, which kept in-frame rearrangements only. Such tables lose some clones; where checked, under half of the loss comes from unresolved V genes, and the rest has no known cause. That table gives V, J and clone size, and the DNA gave D and trimming. The table for this sample lists approximately 300,000 clones; almost 85% of them were counted only once. About 2% of the sample comes from the top ten.

The chain employs TRBV6-5 and TRBJ2-1, with 7 junctional bases fitting TRBD1. Source material: PBMCs. The source of this sequence is a woman aged 40 to 55 in good health and CMV-seropositive. CDR3 protein: CASTRGNEQFF. The sequenced DNA: TGTGCCAGCACCAGGGGGAATGAGCAGTTCTTC.